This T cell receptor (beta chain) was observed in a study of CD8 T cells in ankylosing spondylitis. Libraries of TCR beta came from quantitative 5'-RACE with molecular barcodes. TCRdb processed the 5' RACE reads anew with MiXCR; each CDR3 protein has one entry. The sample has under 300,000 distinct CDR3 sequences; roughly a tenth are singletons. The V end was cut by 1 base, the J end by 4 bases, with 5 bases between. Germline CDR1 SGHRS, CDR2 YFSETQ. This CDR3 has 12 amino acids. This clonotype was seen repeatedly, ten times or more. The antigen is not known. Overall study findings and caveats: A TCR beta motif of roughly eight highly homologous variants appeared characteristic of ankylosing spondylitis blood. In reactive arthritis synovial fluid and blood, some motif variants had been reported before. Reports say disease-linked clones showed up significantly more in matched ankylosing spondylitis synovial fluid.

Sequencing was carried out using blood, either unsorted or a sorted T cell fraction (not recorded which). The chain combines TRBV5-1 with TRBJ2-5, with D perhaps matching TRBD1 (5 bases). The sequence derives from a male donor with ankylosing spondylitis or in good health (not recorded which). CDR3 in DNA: TGCGCCAGCAGCTTGAGGGGAGAGACCCAGTACTTC. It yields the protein CASSLRGETQYF.